This T cell receptor beta chain was recovered during a study of blood T cell repertoires in COVID-19. This clone was seen a handful of times. Germline CDR1 and CDR2: SQVTM and ANQGSEA. The CDR3 has 13 amino acids. Unmatched junction bases numbered 8, after V lost 7 bases and J lost 3 bases. Generated by immunoSEQ multiplex PCR, the TCRdb table keeps only in-frame clones and is missing some. The sample has tens of thousands of clones, roughly 83% seen once. The V call is TRBV29-1, the J call TRBJ1-2; 7 nucleotides align to TRBD1. The sequenced sample was peripheral blood. The sequence was obtained from a man between 65 and 85 years old with acute or convalescent COVID-19. The DNA of the CDR3 is TGCAGCGCAAATCCCGGGACAGACTATGGCTACACCTTC. It encodes CSANPGTDYGYTF.